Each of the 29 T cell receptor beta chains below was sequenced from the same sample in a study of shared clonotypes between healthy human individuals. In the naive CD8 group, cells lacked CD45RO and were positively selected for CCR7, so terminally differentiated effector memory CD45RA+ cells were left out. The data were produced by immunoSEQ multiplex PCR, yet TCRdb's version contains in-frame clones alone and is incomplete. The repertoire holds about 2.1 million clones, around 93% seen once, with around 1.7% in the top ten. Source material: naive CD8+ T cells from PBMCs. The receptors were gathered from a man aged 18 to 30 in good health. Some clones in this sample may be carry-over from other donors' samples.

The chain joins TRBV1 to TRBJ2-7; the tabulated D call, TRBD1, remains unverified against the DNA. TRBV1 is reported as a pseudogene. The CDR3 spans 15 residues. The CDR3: CTSSQLQGADYEQYF. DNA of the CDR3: TGCACCAGCAGCCAACTGCAGGGGGCAGACTACGAGCAGTACTTC.

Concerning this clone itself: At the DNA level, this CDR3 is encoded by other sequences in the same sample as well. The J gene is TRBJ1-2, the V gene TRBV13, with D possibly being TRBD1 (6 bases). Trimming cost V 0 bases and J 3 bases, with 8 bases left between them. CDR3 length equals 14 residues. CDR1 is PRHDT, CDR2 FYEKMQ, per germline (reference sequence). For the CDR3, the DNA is TGTGCCAGCAGCTTAGGTCAGGGGTACTATGGCTACACCTTC. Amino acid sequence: CASSLGQGYYGYTF.

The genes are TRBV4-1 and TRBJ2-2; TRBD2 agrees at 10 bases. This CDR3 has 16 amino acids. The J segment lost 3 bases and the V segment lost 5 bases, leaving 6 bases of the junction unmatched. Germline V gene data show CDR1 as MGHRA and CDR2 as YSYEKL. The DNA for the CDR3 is TGCGCCAGCAGCGCAGCGGGAGGGCCTTACACCGGGGAGCTGTTTTTT. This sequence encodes CASSAAGGPYTGELFF.

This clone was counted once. The CDR3 DNA reads TGTGCCAGCAGCTCCACCGGGTCCAAATTCTACGAGCAGTACTTC. It is translated as CASSSTGSKFYEQYF. V is TRBV7-3 and J is TRBJ2-7; the D is unclear. Looked up from germline, CDR1 is SGHTA and CDR2 is FQGTGA. The V end lost 4 bases, the J end lost 3 bases, and 16 bases lay between the germline ends. This CDR3 has 15 amino acids.

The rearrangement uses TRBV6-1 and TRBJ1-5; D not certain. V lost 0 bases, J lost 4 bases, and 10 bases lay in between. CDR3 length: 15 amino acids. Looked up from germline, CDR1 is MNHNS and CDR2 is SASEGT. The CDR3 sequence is CASSEAWGVNQPQHF. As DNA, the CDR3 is TGTGCCAGCAGTGAAGCTTGGGGAGTGAATCAGCCCCAGCATTTT.

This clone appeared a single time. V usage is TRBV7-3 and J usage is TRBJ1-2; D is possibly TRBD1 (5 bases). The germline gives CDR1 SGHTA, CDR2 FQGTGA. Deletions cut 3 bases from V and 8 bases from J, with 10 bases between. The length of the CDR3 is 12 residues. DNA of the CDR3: TGTGCCAGCAGCTTCGGGGCCGAGGGCTACACCTTC. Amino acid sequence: CASSFGAEGYTF.

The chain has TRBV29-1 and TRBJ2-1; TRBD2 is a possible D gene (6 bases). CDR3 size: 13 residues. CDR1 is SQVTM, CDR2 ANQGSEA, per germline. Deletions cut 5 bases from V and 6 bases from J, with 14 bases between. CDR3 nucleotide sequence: TGCAGCGTTTCCGGCGGGACCCTCAATGAGCAGTTCTTC. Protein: CSVSGGTLNEQFF.

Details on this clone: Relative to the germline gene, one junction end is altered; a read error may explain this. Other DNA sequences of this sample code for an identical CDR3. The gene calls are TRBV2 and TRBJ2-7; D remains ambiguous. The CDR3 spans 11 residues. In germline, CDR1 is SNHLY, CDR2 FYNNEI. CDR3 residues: CASSEGYEQYF. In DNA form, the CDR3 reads TGTGCCAGCAGCGAAGGGTACGAGCAGTACTTC.

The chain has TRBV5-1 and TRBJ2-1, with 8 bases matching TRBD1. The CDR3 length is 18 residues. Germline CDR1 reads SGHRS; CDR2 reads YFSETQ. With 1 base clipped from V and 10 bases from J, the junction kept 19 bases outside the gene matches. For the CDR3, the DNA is TGCGCCAGCAGCTTGTGGGTCTTTAAGGACAGGGCCTCCAAAGAGCAGTTCTTC. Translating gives CASSLWVFKDRASKEQFF.

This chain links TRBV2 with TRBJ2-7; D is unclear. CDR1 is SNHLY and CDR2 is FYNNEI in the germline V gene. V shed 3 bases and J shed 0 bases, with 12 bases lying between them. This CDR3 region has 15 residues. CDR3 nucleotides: TGTGCCAGCAGTGATGTCGGCCCCCACTCCTACGAGCAGTACTTC. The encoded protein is CASSDVGPHSYEQYF.

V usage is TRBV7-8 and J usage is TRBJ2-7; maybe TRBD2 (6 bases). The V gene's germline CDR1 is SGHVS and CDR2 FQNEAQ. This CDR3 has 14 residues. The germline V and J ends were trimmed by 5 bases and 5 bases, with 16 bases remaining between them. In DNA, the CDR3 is TGTGCCAGCAGCCCCAGAGGAGGGAGCCACGAGCAGTACTTC. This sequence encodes CASSPRGGSHEQYF. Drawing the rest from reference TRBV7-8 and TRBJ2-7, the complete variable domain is GAGVSQSPRYKVAKRGQDVALRCDPISGHVSLFWYQQALGQGPEFLTYFQNEAQLDKSGLPSDRFFAERPEGSVSTLKIQRTQQEDSAVYLCASSPRGGSHEQYFGPGTRLTVT.

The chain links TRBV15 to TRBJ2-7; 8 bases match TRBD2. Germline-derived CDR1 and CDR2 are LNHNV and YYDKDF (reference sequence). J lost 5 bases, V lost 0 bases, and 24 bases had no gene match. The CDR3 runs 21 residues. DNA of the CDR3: TGTGCCACCAGCAGAGATCGGGGTCTTTCAAGCGGGAGCCCCGGGGCCCACGAGCAGTACTTC. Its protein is CATSRDRGLSSGSPGAHEQYF. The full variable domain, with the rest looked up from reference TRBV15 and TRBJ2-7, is DAMVIQNPRYQVTQFGKPVTLSCSQTLNHNVMYWYQQKSSQAPKLLFHYYDKDFNNEADTPDNFQSRRPNTSFCFLDIRSPGLGDTAMYLCATSRDRGLSSGSPGAHEQYFGPGTRLTVT.

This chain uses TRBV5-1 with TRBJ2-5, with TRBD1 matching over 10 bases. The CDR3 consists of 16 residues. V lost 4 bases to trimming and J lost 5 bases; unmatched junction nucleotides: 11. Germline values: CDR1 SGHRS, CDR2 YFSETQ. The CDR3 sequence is CASSPTGQGLRETQYF. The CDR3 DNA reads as TGCGCCAGCAGCCCTACGGGACAGGGGTTAAGGGAGACCCAGTACTTC.

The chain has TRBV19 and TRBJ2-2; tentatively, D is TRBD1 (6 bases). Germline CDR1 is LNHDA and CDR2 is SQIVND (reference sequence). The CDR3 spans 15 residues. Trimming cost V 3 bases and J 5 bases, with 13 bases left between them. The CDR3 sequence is CASSMYRVGTGELFF. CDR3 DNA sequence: TGTGCCAGTAGTATGTACAGGGTTGGAACCGGGGAGCTGTTTTTT.

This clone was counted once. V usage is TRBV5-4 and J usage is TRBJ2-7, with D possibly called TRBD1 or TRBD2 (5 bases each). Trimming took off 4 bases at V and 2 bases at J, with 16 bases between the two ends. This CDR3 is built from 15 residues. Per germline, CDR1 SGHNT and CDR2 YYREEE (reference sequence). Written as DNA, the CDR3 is TGTGCCAGCAGCCCCGGTCGGGGCCTTCCCTACGAGCAGTACTTC. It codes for CASSPGRGLPYEQYF.

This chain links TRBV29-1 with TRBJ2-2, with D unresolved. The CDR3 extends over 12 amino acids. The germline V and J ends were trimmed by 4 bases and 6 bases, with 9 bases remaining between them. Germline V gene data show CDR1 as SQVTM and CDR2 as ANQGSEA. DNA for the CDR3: TGCAGCGTTGGGACCCGTCCCGGGGAGCTGTTTTTT. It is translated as CSVGTRPGELFF.

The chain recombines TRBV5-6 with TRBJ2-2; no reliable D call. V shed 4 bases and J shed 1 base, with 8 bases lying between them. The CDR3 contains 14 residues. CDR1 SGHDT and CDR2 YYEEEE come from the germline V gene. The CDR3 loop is CASSVILNTGELFF. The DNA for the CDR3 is TGTGCCAGCAGCGTGATCCTGAACACCGGGGAGCTGTTTTTT.

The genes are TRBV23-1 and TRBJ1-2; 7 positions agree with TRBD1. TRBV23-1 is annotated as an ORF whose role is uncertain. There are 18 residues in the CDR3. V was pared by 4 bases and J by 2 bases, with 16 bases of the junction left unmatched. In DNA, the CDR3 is TGCGCCAGCAGTCTGCACCGGGACAGAAAGAATTTAAACTATGGCTACACCTTC. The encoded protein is CASSLHRDRKNLNYGYTF.

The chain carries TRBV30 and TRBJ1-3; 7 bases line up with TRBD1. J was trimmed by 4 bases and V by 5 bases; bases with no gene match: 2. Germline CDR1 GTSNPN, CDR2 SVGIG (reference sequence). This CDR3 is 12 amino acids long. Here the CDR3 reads CAWEQGGNTIYF. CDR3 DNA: TGTGCCTGGGAACAGGGGGGAAACACCATATATTTT.

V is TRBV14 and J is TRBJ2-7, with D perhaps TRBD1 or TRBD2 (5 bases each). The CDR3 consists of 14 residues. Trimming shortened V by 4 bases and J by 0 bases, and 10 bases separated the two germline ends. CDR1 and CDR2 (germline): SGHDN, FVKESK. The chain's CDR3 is CASSPGADSYEQYF. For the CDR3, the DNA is TGTGCCAGCAGCCCCGGGGCAGACTCCTACGAGCAGTACTTC.

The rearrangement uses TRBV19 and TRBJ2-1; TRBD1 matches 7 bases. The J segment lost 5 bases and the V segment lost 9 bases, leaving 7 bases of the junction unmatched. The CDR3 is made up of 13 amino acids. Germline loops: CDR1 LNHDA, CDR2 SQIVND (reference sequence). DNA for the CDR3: TGTGCCAGCTCAGGGGGAAGCGACAATGAGCAGTTCTTC. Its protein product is CASSGGSDNEQFF.

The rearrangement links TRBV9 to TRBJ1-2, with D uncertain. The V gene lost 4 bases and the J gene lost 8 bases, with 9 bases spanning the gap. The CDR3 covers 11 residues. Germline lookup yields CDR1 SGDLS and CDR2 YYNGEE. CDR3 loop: CASSYPGGYTF. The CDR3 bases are TGTGCCAGCAGCTACCCGGGGGGCTACACCTTC.

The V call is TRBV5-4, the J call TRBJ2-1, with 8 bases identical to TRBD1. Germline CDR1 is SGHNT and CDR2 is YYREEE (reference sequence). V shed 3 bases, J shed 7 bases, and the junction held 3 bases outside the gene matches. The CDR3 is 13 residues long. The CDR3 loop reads CASSSDRANEQFF. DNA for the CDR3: TGTGCCAGCAGCTCGGACAGGGCGAATGAGCAGTTCTTC.

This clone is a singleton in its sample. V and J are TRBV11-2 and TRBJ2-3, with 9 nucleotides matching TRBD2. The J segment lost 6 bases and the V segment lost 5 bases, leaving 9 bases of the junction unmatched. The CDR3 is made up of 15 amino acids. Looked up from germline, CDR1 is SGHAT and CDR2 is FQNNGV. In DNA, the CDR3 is TGTGCCAGCAGCCCTTTAGCGGGAGTGGTGGATACGCAGTATTTT. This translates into CASSPLAGVVDTQYF.

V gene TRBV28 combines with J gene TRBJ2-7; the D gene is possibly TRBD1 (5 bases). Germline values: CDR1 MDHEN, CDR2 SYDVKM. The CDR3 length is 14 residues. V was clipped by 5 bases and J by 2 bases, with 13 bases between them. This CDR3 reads CASSLRVSTYEQYF. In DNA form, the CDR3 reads TGTGCCAGCAGTCTCAGGGTTAGTACCTACGAGCAGTACTTC.

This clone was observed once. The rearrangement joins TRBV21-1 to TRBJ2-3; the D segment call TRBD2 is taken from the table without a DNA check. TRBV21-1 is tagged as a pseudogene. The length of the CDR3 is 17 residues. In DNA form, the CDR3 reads TGTGCCAGCAGCAGATGGGACTCTACGGGAGCTAGAGATACGCAGTATTTT. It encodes CASSRWDSTGARDTQYF.

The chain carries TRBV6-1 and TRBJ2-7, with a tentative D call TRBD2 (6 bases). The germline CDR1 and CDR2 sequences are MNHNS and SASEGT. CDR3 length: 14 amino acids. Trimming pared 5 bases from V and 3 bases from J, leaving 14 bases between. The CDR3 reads CASSSGAGGYEQYF. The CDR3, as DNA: TGTGCCAGCAGTTCGGGCGCCGGGGGCTACGAGCAGTACTTC.

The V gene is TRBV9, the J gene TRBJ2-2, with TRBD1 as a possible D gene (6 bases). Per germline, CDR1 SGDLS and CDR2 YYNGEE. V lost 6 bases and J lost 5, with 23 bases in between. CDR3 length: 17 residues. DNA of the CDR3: TGTGCCAGCAACCTCTCCCCGACAGGCCATGGGACCGGGGAGCTGTTTTTT. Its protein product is CASNLSPTGHGTGELFF.

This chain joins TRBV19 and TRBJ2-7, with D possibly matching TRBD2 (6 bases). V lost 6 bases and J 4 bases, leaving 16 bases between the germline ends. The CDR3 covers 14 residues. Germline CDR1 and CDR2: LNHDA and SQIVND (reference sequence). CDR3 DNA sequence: TGTGCCAGTAGCTCCGATAGCGGCGCTTACGAGCAGTACTTC. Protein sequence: CASSSDSGAYEQYF.